The T cell receptor (beta chain) under discussion was sequenced for a study of blood T cell repertoires in COVID-19 (dated by TCRdb to 2019 to 2021). A note on the overall study: Samples covering the acute and convalescent phases of COVID-19 were provided by collaborators in the United States, Italy and Spain. The dataset comprised deeply sampled blood TCRbeta repertoires from subjects exposed to, actively infected with, or recovered from COVID-19. The sample metadata nearly always contained a de-identified subject ID, COVID-19 status, age in years and sex. Where HLA class I and class II types were available, the types were taken from metadata supplied by the sample provider, not from assay-based typing. The repertoires were made available in a free public database intended to serve as a resource for research on the immune response to SARS-CoV-2. The prospective study material was composed of cDNA or gDNA derived from T cells, B-cell-depleted T cells, or PBMCs. Samples came from the ongoing ImmuneRACE study (first 160 participants) plus 1,254 subjects from 6 global collaborators.

What the study reported, not specific to this receptor: The amount of clinical and demographic metadata varied by source and participant and was provided uncurated.

The immunoSEQ Assay, a bias-controlled multiplex PCR, was used to amplify TCRbeta CDR3 regions from genomic DNA. On the study's bioinformatics: The number of nucleated cells in each sample was estimated by amplification of reference gene primers within the assay. To quantify the absolute abundance of each unique TCRbeta CDR3 rearrangement, sequence reads were collapsed and filtered. For each sample, productive Simpson clonality was calculated by taking the square root of Simpson's diversity index across productive rearrangements. TCRdb's version of the immuneACCESS table is confined to in-frame rearrangements and falls short of the full clone set. An unresolved V gene accounts for under half of the shortfall where checked; the remainder is of unknown origin. The V and J calls and clone size come from that table; D and trimming were worked out from the DNA. For this sample the table gives about 670,000 clones, of which 85% to 90% were detected only once. The top ten clones comprise about 0.26% of the sample.

Each collaborating institution followed its own protocols to collect whole blood in K2EDTA tubes. For TCRbeta analysis, collaborators shipped samples as frozen whole blood, isolated PBMCs, or DNA extracted from either of those sample types. Ends trimmed: V by 3 bases, J by 0 bases; bases unmatched to a gene: 10. From cysteine to phenylalanine, the CDR3 is 18 amino acids long. Here the CDR3 DNA is all that survives: 54 bases in frame from base 1. Taken from the germline V gene, the CDR1 and CDR2 loops are SGHRS and YFSETQ. Of note for this clone: Its antigen is unknown. Base qualities are missing; no much larger clone stands one base away.

The clonotype originates from a woman under 30 with acute or convalescent COVID-19. This chain joins TRBV5-1 to TRBJ2-1; TRBD2 aligns with 9 central bases. The specimen was peripheral blood. The CDR3 reads CASSSSGGITSSYNEQFF. The bases are TGCGCCAGCAGCTCAAGCGGGGGGATAACGAGCTCCTACAATGAGCAGTTCTTC.